These 29 T cell receptor beta chains were sequenced from one sample in a study of radiotherapy plus CTLA-4 blockade in lung cancer. Sequencing used immunoSEQ multiplex PCR; TCRdb keeps in-frame clones, though not all of them. Of tens of thousands of clones listed, under 90% were seen once; the top ten hold over 0.75%. The sample was peripheral blood, taken from a patient treated with radiotherapy plus ipilimumab. The receptors here all came from a human donor with non-small cell lung cancer who had stable disease on radiotherapy plus ipilimumab.

V usage is TRBV30 and J usage is TRBJ1-6; 12 bases are a match to TRBD1. This CDR3 spans 18 amino acids. Germline CDR1 GTSNPN, CDR2 SVGIG (reference sequence). Trimming at V came to 0 bases and at J to 7 bases, leaving 10 bases not matched to a gene. CDR3 coding DNA: TGTGCCTGGAGTGTAAAGGTGGGACAGGGGGCGCGGAATTCACCCCTCCACTTT. Translated, it gives CAWSVKVGQGARNSPLHF.

This chain links TRBV7-9 with TRBJ1-1; D is unresolved. Trimming stripped 3 bases from V and 5 bases from J, with 13 bases between. Germline assignment: CDR1 SEHNR and CDR2 FQNEAQ (reference sequence). This CDR3 spans 14 amino acids. The CDR3 DNA is TGTGCCAGCAGCTTTTATGGGGATGCGACTGAAGCTTTCTTT. Translated, it gives CASSFYGDATEAFF.

The chain uses TRBV12-1 and TRBJ1-1. TRBV12-1 represents a pseudogene. The CDR3 has 12 amino acids. The CDR3 reads CASSFLDTEAFF. Here the CDR3 DNA reads TGTGCCAGCAGCTTCCTGGACACTGAAGCTTTCTTT.

The rearrangement uses TRBV10-3 and TRBJ2-2; D gene unclear. The CDR3 has 11 residues. CDR1 and CDR2 (germline): ENHRY, SYGVKD. This CDR3 reads CEAKGTGELFF. The CDR3 bases are TGTGAGGCCAAGGGCACCGGGGAGCTGTTTTTT.

This chain joins TRBV18 and TRBJ2-7, with 12 bases lining up with TRBD1. The CDR3 is 15 amino acids. V trimming: 3 bases; J trimming: 7 bases; junction bases outside the gene matches: 7. Germline CDR1 and CDR2: KGHSH and LQKENI. The CDR3 protein is CASSPLGQGAWEQYF. For the CDR3, the DNA is TGTGCCAGCTCACCCTTGGGACAGGGGGCATGGGAGCAGTACTTC.

The rearrangement uses TRBV18 and TRBJ1-1, with a weak D call TRBD1 (5 bases). The ends were cut back, 2 bases at V and 3 bases at J, with 10 bases in the middle. Germline V CDR1 and CDR2: KGHSH, LQKENI. The CDR3 is 14 residues long. The CDR3 spells CASSPGGAYTEAFF. The CDR3 DNA reads TGTGCCAGCTCACCAGGGGGTGCGTACACTGAAGCTTTCTTT.

With regard to this clone: This sample also contains other DNA sequences that code for the same CDR3. CDR3 bases: TGTGCCAGCCCAAAACAGGGGACCATGAACACTGAAGCTTTCTTT. It codes for CASPKQGTMNTEAFF. The chain links TRBV28 to TRBJ1-1; TRBD1 agrees at 7 bases. Germline loops: CDR1 MDHEN, CDR2 SYDVKM. The junction had 9 bases not matched to a gene; V was cut back by 8 bases and J by 0 bases. The CDR3 runs 15 residues.

The V call is TRBV4-1, the J call TRBJ1-1; TRBD1 aligns across 11 bases. Per germline, CDR1 MGHRA and CDR2 YSYEKL. Trimming at V came to 0 bases and at J to 0 bases, leaving 3 bases not matched to a gene. The CDR3 runs to 17 residues. CDR3 sequence (DNA): TGCGCCAGCAGCCAAGAGGGGACAGGGGGTTTGAACACTGAAGCTTTCTTT. Its translation: CASSQEGTGGLNTEAFF.

This clone came up once. Other DNA sequences from this sample encode an identical CDR3 as well. The rearrangement uses TRBV2 and TRBJ2-4; 7 positions match TRBD1. The CDR3 is 13 residues long. V lost 10 bases and J lost 1; bases outside the gene matches: 4. Germline loops: CDR1 SNHLY, CDR2 FYNNEI. The CDR3 loop is CATDRVAKNIQYF. In DNA, the CDR3 is TGTGCCACCGACAGGGTGGCCAAAAACATTCAGTACTTC.

This chain uses TRBV19 with TRBJ2-1, with 15 bases fitting TRBD2. Germline V gene lookup returns CDR1 LNHDA and CDR2 SQIVND (reference sequence). Losses at the gene ends were 8 bases for V and 8 bases for J; bases not matched to a gene: 10. CDR3 length: 16 residues. The CDR3 protein is CASWPGLAGGGDEQFF. DNA for the CDR3: TGTGCCAGTTGGCCGGGACTAGCGGGGGGCGGAGATGAGCAGTTCTTC.

The chain couples TRBV6-5 to TRBJ1-4; D remains unclear. Per germline, CDR1 MNHEY and CDR2 SVGAGI. The CDR3 contains 15 residues. V lost 2 bases and J 0 bases, leaving 7 bases between the germline ends. CDR3 DNA sequence: TGTGCCAGCAGTTACCGGGTTGCAACTAATGAAAAACTGTTTTTT. It encodes CASSYRVATNEKLFF.

The CDR3: CASRVRVGGYTF. CDR3 bases: TGTGCCAGCAGGGTTAGGGTGGGTGGCTACACCTTC. The V call is TRBV28, the J call TRBJ1-2; D gene uncertain. Trimming removed 6 bases at V and 7 bases at J, with 12 bases between. The CDR3 is 12 residues long. From germline, CDR1 is MDHEN and CDR2 SYDVKM.

The J gene is TRBJ2-2, the V gene TRBV11-3; no reliable D call. Germline V gene data show CDR1 as SGHNT and CDR2 as YENEEA. V lost 1 base, J lost 11 bases, and 11 bases lay in between. The CDR3 is made up of 13 amino acids. The CDR3 region is CASSLGPNGELFF. The DNA for the CDR3 is TGTGCCAGCAGCTTAGGTCCCAACGGTGAGCTGTTTTTT. Looking up the rest from reference TRBV11-3 and TRBJ2-2 gives the full variable domain: EAGVVQSPRYKIIEKKQPVAFWCNPISGHNTLYWYLQNLGQGPELLIRYENEEAVDDSQLPKDRFSAERLKGVDSTLKIQPAELGDSAVYLCASSLGPNGELFFGEGSRLTVL.

Note on this clone: Other DNA variants within this sample encode the same CDR3. The chain joins TRBV5-4 to TRBJ2-7; 13 bases match TRBD2. Germline V CDR1 and CDR2: SGHNT, YYREEE (reference sequence). V lost 4 bases, J lost 2 bases, and 3 bases stayed unmatched. The CDR3 totals 15 residues. DNA of the CDR3: TGTGCCAGCAGCCTGGGACTAGCGGGACCCTACGAGCAGTACTTC. It encodes CASSLGLAGPYEQYF.

The chain combines TRBV19 with TRBJ2-3; unclear D gene. The CDR3 sequence is 14 residues long. With 5 bases removed from V and 2 bases from J, the gap between germline ends came to 11 bases. CDR1 LNHDA and CDR2 SQIVND come from the germline V gene (reference sequence). The CDR3: CASSLSTTTDTQYF. The CDR3 DNA follows: TGTGCCAGTAGTCTGTCGACCACCACAGATACGCAGTATTTT. The full variable domain, completed using reference TRBV19 and TRBJ2-3, is DGGITQSPKYLFRKEGQNVTLSCEQNLNHDAMYWYRQDPGQGLRLIYYSQIVNDFQKGDIAEGYSVSREKKESFPLTVTSAQKNPTAFYLCASSLSTTTDTQYFGPGTRLTVL.

CDR3 loop: CASLKGGVKGNTIYF. CDR3 nucleotides: TGCGCCAGTCTGAAGGGAGGTGTGAAAGGAAACACCATATATTTT. The chain combines TRBV23-1 with TRBJ1-3; D not certain. TRBV23-1 is recorded as an ORF, its role being uncertain. The V end lost 9 bases, the J end lost 4 bases, and 19 bases lay between the germline ends. The CDR3 length is 15 residues.

The V gene is TRBV5-1, the J gene TRBJ2-1; 12 positions match TRBD2. Trimming removed 2 bases from V and 7 bases from J; junction bases left unmatched: 7. CDR1 and CDR2 (germline): SGHRS, YFSETQ. The CDR3 is 16 amino acids. The CDR3 loop reads CASSFVASGRGNEQFF. The DNA of the CDR3 is TGCGCCAGCAGCTTTGTTGCTAGCGGGAGGGGGAATGAGCAGTTCTTC.

V is TRBV6-1 and J is TRBJ1-2; D ambiguous. Germline CDR1 and CDR2: MNHNS and SASEGT. The CDR3 totals 16 residues. The V and J ends lost 1 base and 4 bases respectively, with 16 bases between them. The CDR3 loop is CASSEGRAPDPYGYTF. The CDR3 DNA is TGTGCCAGCAGTGAAGGAAGGGCCCCGGACCCCTATGGCTACACCTTC.

This clone came up a few times. The chain has TRBV18 and TRBJ2-7; 8 positions match TRBD2. Germline CDR1 and CDR2: KGHSH and LQKENI. The CDR3 totals 17 residues. V was pared by 4 bases and J by 2 bases, with 13 bases of the junction left unmatched. CDR3 amino acids: CASSRLAGQSVTYEQYF. In nucleotides, the CDR3 is TGTGCCAGCTCACGCTTAGCGGGACAAAGCGTCACCTACGAGCAGTACTTC.

The J gene is TRBJ2-5, the V gene TRBV7-6, with a possible D match to TRBD1 (6 bases). TRBJ2-7 matches the DNA end more closely, so the J call is doubtful. This CDR3 has 16 amino acids. Germline V gives CDR1 SGHVS, CDR2 FNYEAQ. CDR3 bases: TGTGCCAGCAGCTTAGCGCGGTGGACAGACTCCTACGAGCAGTACTTC. Protein sequence: CASSLARWTDSYEQYF.

This chain joins TRBV18 and TRBJ2-1; D might be TRBD1 (6 bases). Between the trimmed V and J ends, which lost 3 bases and 1 base, there was a span of 13 bases. Germline CDR1 is KGHSH and CDR2 is LQKENI. This CDR3 has 16 residues. Here the CDR3 reads CASSPVPRGSYNEQFF. The CDR3, as DNA: TGTGCCAGCTCACCCGTCCCTAGGGGGTCCTACAATGAGCAGTTCTTC.

This chain joins TRBV5-4 and TRBJ2-5; possibly TRBD1 or TRBD2 for D (5 bases each). There are 14 residues in the CDR3. V dropped 0 bases and J dropped 2 bases, with 8 bases sitting between them. Per germline, CDR1 SGHNT and CDR2 YYREEE (reference sequence). CDR3 sequence (DNA): TGTGCCAGCAGCTTGGAGAGGGGTCAAGAGACCCAGTACTTC. It encodes CASSLERGQETQYF.

The rearrangement uses TRBV18 and TRBJ2-3; 7 bases line up with TRBD1. CDR1 and CDR2 from the germline V gene are KGHSH and LQKENI. V was clipped by 3 bases and J by 1 base; unmatched bases: 7. The CDR3 extends over 16 amino acids. DNA for the CDR3: TGTGCCAGCTCACCCGCAGGGGGTGTCGGCACAGATACGCAGTATTTT. It codes for CASSPAGGVGTDTQYF.

J is TRBJ1-6 and V is TRBV5-6; D unresolved. V shed 7 bases and J shed 0 bases, with 5 bases lying between them. This CDR3 spans 13 amino acids. Germline values: CDR1 SGHDT, CDR2 YYEEEE. CDR3 bases: TGTGCCAGCCTCAGCTCCTATAATTCACCCCTCCACTTT. It translates to CASLSSYNSPLHF.

The V call is TRBV7-9, the J call TRBJ2-7; D is unclear. The CDR3 spans 14 residues. CDR1 is SEHNR and CDR2 is FQNEAQ in the germline V gene (reference sequence). Trimming took off 0 bases at V and 3 bases at J, with 9 bases between the two ends. The CDR3 loop is CASSLAGSYYEQYF. The DNA for the CDR3 is TGTGCCAGCAGCTTAGCGGGTAGTTACTACGAGCAGTACTTC.

The chain recombines TRBV9 with TRBJ1-1; 7 bases line up with TRBD1. The CDR3 is 15 amino acids. Germline V gene lookup returns CDR1 SGDLS and CDR2 YYNGEE. V lost 3 bases to trimming and J lost 5 bases; unmatched junction nucleotides: 10. CDR3 sequence: CASSGKGALGTEAFF. CDR3 nucleotides: TGTGCCAGCAGCGGGAAGGGGGCTCTGGGTACTGAAGCTTTCTTT.

Here the CDR3 reads CASSLAGGSYEQYF. The CDR3, as DNA: TGTGCCAGCAGCTTAGCAGGGGGCTCCTACGAGCAGTACTTC. V gene TRBV7-6 combines with J gene TRBJ2-7; maybe TRBD1 (6 bases). Between the trimmed V and J ends, which lost 0 bases and 0 bases, there was a span of 6 bases. The CDR3 is 14 residues long. Per germline, CDR1 SGHVS and CDR2 FNYEAQ.

CDR3 sequence reads: CASSLGLAGDGETQYF. The CDR3, as DNA: TGCGCCAGCAGCCTGGGACTAGCGGGAGATGGAGAGACCCAGTACTTC. The V gene is TRBV5-1, the J gene TRBJ2-5; 14 bases align to TRBD2. V was pared by 4 bases and J by 4 bases, with 6 bases of the junction left unmatched. Germline CDR1 is SGHRS and CDR2 is YFSETQ. The CDR3 spans 16 residues. The whole variable domain, filled in from reference TRBV5-1 and TRBJ2-5, reads KAGVTQTPRYLIKTRGQQVTLSCSPISGHRSVSWYQQTPGQGLQFLFEYFSETQRNKGNFPGRFSGRQFSNSRSEMNVSTLELGDSALYLCASSLGLAGDGETQYFGPGTRLLVL.

V gene TRBV10-1 combines with J gene TRBJ2-3; 7 nucleotides align to TRBD2. Trimming took 1 base from V and 9 from J; bases not matched to a gene: 7. This CDR3 contains 14 residues. The V gene's germline CDR1 is WNHNN and CDR2 SYGVQD (reference sequence). In nucleotides, the CDR3 is TGCGCCAGCAGTGAGTTTGGGACTATTAAGACGCAGTATTTT. Protein sequence: CASSEFGTIKTQYF.